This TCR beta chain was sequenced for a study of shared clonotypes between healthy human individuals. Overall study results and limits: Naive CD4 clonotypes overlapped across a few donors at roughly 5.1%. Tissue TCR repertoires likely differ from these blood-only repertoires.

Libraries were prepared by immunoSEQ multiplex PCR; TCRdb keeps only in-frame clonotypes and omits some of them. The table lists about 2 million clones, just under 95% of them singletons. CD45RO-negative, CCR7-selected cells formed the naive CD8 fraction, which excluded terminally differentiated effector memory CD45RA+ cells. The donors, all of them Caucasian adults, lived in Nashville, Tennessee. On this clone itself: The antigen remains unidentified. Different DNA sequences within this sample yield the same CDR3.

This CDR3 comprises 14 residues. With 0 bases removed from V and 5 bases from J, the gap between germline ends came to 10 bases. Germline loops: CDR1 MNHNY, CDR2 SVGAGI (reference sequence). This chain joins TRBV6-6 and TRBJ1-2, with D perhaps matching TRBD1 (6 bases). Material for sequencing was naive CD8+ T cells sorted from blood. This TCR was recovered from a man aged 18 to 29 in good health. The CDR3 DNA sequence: TGTGCCAGCAGTTACTCTACAGGGCCTTATGGCTACACCTTC. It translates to CASSYSTGPYGYTF.